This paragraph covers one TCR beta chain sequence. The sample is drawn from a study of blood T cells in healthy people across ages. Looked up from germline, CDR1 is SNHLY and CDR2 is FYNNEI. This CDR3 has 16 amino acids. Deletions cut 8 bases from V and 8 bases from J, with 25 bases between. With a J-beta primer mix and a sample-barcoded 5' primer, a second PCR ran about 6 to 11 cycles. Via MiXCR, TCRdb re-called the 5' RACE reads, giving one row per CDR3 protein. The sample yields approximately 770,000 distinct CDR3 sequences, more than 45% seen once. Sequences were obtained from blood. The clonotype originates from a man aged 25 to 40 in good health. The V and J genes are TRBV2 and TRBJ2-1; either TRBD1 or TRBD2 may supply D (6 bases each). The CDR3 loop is CASGRPKGGRPDEQFF. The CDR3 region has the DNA TGTGCCAGCGGGCGCCCGAAGGGGGGCCGCCCGGATGAGCAGTTCTTC.